This TCR beta chain is from a study of blood T cell repertoires in COVID-19. Participant-reported clinical history was the basis for cohort assignment. During the 2 weeks before they entered the study, exposed participants had met someone with a PCR-confirmed or clinician-diagnosed COVID-19 case. Trimming removed 5 bases from V and 1 base from J, with 11 bases in between. This CDR3 comprises 14 residues. Germline V lookup: CDR1 LNHDA, CDR2 SQIVND (reference sequence). Original processing methods: Researchers report that nucleated cell counts were estimated from reference gene primer amplification. The protocol was immunoSEQ multiplex PCR, while the TCRdb copy is restricted to in-frame clones and leaves out a portion. The DNA gave D and trimming, while V, J and clone size come from that table. The profile shows 250,000 or so clones, 85% of them singletons.

The chain joins TRBV19 to TRBJ1-1; D perhaps matches TRBD1 (6 bases). Input material: PBMCs or T cells enriched from blood (not recorded which). The receptor's source is a woman aged 50 to 65 who had been exposed to COVID-19. CDR3 region: CASSPRGPNTEAFF. In nucleotides, the CDR3 is TGTGCCAGTAGTCCCAGGGGTCCGAACACTGAAGCTTTCTTT.